This T cell receptor (beta chain) was identified during a study of blood T cell repertoires in COVID-19. Study in general: Nucleic acid was either cDNA or gDNA, and it came from T cells, B-cell-depleted T cells, or PBMCs.

Germline V gene lookup returns CDR1 MNHNY and CDR2 SVGAGI (reference sequence). CDR3 length: 15 amino acids. J gave up 8 bases and V 0 bases, and 8 bases lay outside the gene matches. Recruited during active infection, patients (from Seattle) were subsequently followed longitudinally. Original processing methods: It was from reference gene primer amplification that nucleated cell counts were estimated. Repertoires were generated with immunoSEQ multiplex PCR, while TCRdb's copy carries only in-frame clones and drops some. V, J and clone size are taken as reported in that table, and D and trimming were inferred from the DNA itself. The data hold about 170,000 clones, with roughly 86% observed a single time.

Sequenced input: peripheral blood. The receptor's source is a woman of 80 years or more with COVID-19, enrolled during active disease. The chain is built from TRBV6-6 and TRBJ1-2; 8 bases align to TRBD1. For the CDR3, the DNA is TGTGCCAGCAGTTACTCGAGGACAGGGCGGTGGGGCTACACCTTC. Residues: CASSYSRTGRWGYTF.